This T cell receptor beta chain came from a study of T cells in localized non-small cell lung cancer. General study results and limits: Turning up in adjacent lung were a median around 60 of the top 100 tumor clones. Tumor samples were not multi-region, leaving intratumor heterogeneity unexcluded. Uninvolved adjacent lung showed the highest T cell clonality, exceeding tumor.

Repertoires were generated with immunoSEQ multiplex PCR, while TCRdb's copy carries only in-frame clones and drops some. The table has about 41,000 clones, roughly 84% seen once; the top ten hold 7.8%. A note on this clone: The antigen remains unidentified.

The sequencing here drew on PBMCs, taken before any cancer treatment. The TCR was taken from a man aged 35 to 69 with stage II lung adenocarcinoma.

CDR3 nucleotides: TGTGCCAGTAGTATAAGACAGGGTTCAATCAATGAGCAGTTCTTC. It translates to CASSIRQGSINEQFF. The V and J genes are TRBV19 and TRBJ2-1; TRBD1 matches 7 bases. Germline V gene data show CDR1 as LNHDA and CDR2 as SQIVND (reference sequence). The CDR3 has 15 amino acids. V trimming: 2 bases; J trimming: 6 bases; junction bases outside the gene matches: 7.